These T cell receptor beta chains were read from a single sample in a study of T cell responses to AZD1222 COVID-19 vaccine. The table came from immunoSEQ multiplex PCR; TCRdb's copy has only in-frame clones and leaves some out. The data hold about 83,000 clones, with around nine tenths observed a single time. Material: peripheral blood, obtained on day 0 of MenACWY control vaccination. The receptors were gathered from an adult in good health. Both conserved end residues are part of each CDR3. Fields, in order: D gene, J gene, clone size, V gene, CDR3 protein, CDR3 DNA. A D gene is named only where the DNA matches it firmly. Size is omitted from some rows. Given values are once, few, many or a class for expanded clones.

>.|TRBJ2-3|.|TRBV7-2
CASSLAGPRTDTQYF
TGTGCCAGCAGCTTGGCGGGACCCCGCACAGATACGCAGTATTTT
>TRBD1|TRBJ2-2|.|TRBV7-2
CASNRDRTNTGELFF
TGTGCCAGCAACAGGGACAGAACGAACACCGGGGAGCTGTTTTTT
>.|TRBJ2-7|.|TRBV11-2
CASSTGPTTGEQYF
TGTGCCAGCAGCACGGGACCGACGACTGGGGAGCAGTACTTC
>.|TRBJ1-5|.|TRBV2
CASTESRGRVGQPQHF
TGTGCCAGCACCGAGAGCAGGGGACGGGTGGGTCAGCCCCAGCATTTT
>.|TRBJ1-6|.|TRBV3-1/TRBV3-2
CASSPEVVGSPLHF
TGTGCCAGCAGCCCTGAGGTGGTCGGGTCACCCCTCCACTTT
>.|TRBJ2-2|once|TRBV13
CASSLGGRALTGELFF
TGTGCCAGCAGCTTAGGAGGCAGGGCTTTGACCGGGGAGCTGTTTTTT
>.|TRBJ1-4|.|TRBV7-9
CASSPPPGALATNEKLFF
TGTGCCAGCAGTCCGCCGCCTGGGGCCCTTGCAACTAATGAAAAACTGTTTTTT
>TRBD2|TRBJ2-2|.|TRBV3-1/TRBV3-2
CASILREGDTGELFF
TGTGCCAGCATCCTCCGGGAGGGGGACACCGGGGAGCTGTTTTTT
>.|TRBJ1-4|once|TRBV3-1/TRBV3-2
CASSQGNEKLFF
TGTGCCAGCTCGCAGGGTAATGAAAAACTGTTTTTT
>.|TRBJ2-7|.|TRBV19
CATGRDETYEQYF
TGTGCCACCGGCCGGGATGAGACCTACGAGCAGTACTTC
>TRBD1|TRBJ2-2|.|TRBV5-1
CASSLQGATTTGELFF
TGCGCCAGCAGCTTACAGGGGGCGACTACGACCGGGGAGCTGTTTTTT
>.|TRBJ2-7|.|TRBV18
CASSLDEDGEQYF
TGTGCCAGCTCACTCGACGAGGACGGCGAGCAGTACTTC
>.|TRBJ2-7|.|TRBV6-6
CASSGTFDEQYF
TGTGCCAGCAGTGGGACCTTCGACGAGCAGTACTTC
>.|TRBJ1-1|.|TRBV7-8
CASSYGRGETFF
TGTGCCAGCAGCTACGGTAGAGGCGAAACTTTCTTT
>TRBD1|TRBJ2-1|.|TRBV7-9
CASSLGGQGTYNEQFF
TGTGCCAGCAGCCTAGGGGGACAGGGCACCTACAATGAGCAGTTCTTC
>.|TRBJ2-1|.|TRBV21-1
CASSKAPLAAYNEQFF
TGTGCCAGCAGCAAAGCGCCCCTAGCGGCCTACAATGAGCAGTTCTTC
>.|TRBJ2-5|.|TRBV30
CAWDPGDQETQYF
TGTGCCTGGGACCCGGGGGACCAAGAGACCCAGTACTTC
>.|TRBJ1-5|.|TRBV19
CASRLDGYSNQPQHF
TGTGCCAGTAGACTGGACGGTTATAGCAATCAGCCCCAGCATTTT
>.|TRBJ2-7|.|TRBV9
CASSVVPGEGYEQYF
TGTGCCAGCAGCGTAGTGCCGGGAGAAGGCTACGAGCAGTACTTC
>.|TRBJ2-3|.|TRBV7-2
CASSLSLVRTDTQYF
TGTGCCAGCAGCTTATCGTTAGTGCGCACAGATACGCAGTATTTT
>.|TRBJ2-3|.|TRBV11-2
CASRTSGADTQYF
TGTGCCAGCAGAACATCGGGGGCAGATACGCAGTATTTT
>.|TRBJ1-1|.|TRBV11-3
CASSLGLDTEAFF
TGTGCCAGCAGCTTGGGACTCGACACTGAAGCTTTCTTT
>TRBD1|TRBJ1-5|.|TRBV5-8
CASSPGGSNQPQHF
TGTGCCAGCAGCCCAGGGGGCAGCAATCAGCCCCAGCATTTT
>.|TRBJ1-6|.|TRBV30
CACRGGASYNSPLHF
TGTGCCTGCCGGGGGGGGGCATCCTATAATTCACCCCTCCACTTT
>.|TRBJ1-2|.|TRBV6-5
CASSSAENYGYTF
TGTGCCAGCAGTTCGGCTGAAAACTATGGCTACACCTTC
>.|TRBJ1-3|.|TRBV7-2
CASSSRLGGNTIYF
TGTGCCAGCAGCTCCCGATTAGGTGGAAACACCATATATTTT
>.|TRBJ2-1|once|TRBV25-1
CASKGDGDHYNEQFF
TGTGCCAGCAAAGGCGATGGAGACCACTACAATGAGCAGTTCTTC
>TRBD2|TRBJ2-1|.|TRBV6-2/TRBV6-3
CASSYRGLAGDEQFF
TGTGCCAGCAGTTACAGGGGACTAGCAGGCGATGAGCAGTTCTTC
>.|TRBJ2-7|once|TRBV27
CASSLSAVTSYEQYF
TGTGCCAGCAGTTTATCGGCTGTGACCTCCTACGAGCAGTACTTC
>.|TRBJ2-2|.|TRBV30
CAWTPSRRNTGELFF
TGTGCCTGGACCCCATCCCGAAGGAACACCGGGGAGCTGTTTTTT
>.|TRBJ2-3|.|TRBV7-9
CASSLGEVGTDTQYF
TGTGCCAGCAGCTTGGGCGAGGTAGGCACAGATACGCAGTATTTT
>TRBD1|TRBJ1-5|.|TRBV6-6
CASSQGDGNQPQHF
TGTGCCAGCAGCCAGGGGGACGGCAATCAGCCCCAGCATTTT
>.|TRBJ1-2|.|TRBV7-2
CASSLSRGSNYGYTF
TGTGCCAGCAGCTTATCACGGGGCAGTAACTATGGCTACACCTTC
>.|TRBJ1-1|.|TRBV7-9
CAAEEDRLTEAFF
TGTGCCGCGGAGGAGGACAGACTCACTGAAGCTTTCTTT
>TRBD2|TRBJ2-3|once|TRBV18
CASSPPGRERDTQYF
TGTGCCAGCTCACCACCGGGGCGGGAGAGAGATACGCAGTATTTT
>TRBD1|TRBJ2-7|.|TRBV27
CASSHGQGAGWEQYF
TGTGCCAGCAGTCACGGACAGGGGGCTGGGTGGGAGCAGTACTTC
>.|TRBJ2-2|.|TRBV13
CASCEGANTGELFF
TGTGCCAGCTGCGAGGGCGCGAACACCGGGGAGCTGTTTTTT
>TRBD1|TRBJ1-1|few|TRBV2
CASTGTGASEAFF
TGTGCCAGCACTGGGACAGGGGCATCTGAAGCTTTCTTT
>.|TRBJ1-1|.|TRBV6-5
CASSYSSRGEGEAFF
TGTGCCAGCAGTTACTCGAGCAGAGGGGAGGGGGAAGCTTTCTTT
>TRBD1|TRBJ1-2|.|TRBV11-2
CASSLGGTGLFGYTF
TGTGCCAGCAGCCTGGGAGGGACAGGGTTATTTGGCTACACCTTC
>.|TRBJ1-2|.|TRBV12-5
CASGSGQHGYTF
TGTGCTAGTGGTTCGGGACAACATGGCTACACCTTC
>.|TRBJ1-6|.|TRBV16
CASSQAWGDSPLHF
TGTGCCAGCAGCCAAGCTTGGGGGGATTCACCCCTCCACTTT